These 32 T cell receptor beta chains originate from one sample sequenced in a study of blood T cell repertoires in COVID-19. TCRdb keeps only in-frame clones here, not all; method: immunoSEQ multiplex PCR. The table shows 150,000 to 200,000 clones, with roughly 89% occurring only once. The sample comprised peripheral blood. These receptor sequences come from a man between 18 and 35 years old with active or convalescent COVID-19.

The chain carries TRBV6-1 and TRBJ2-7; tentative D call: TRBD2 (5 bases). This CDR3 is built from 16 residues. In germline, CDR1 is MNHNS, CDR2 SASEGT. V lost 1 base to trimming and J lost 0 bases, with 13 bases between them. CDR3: CASSEGPGLSSYEQYF. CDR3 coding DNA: TGTGCCAGCAGTGAAGGACCTGGACTCAGCTCCTACGAGCAGTACTTC.

CDR3 nucleotide sequence: TGTGCCAGCAGTGGCAACGAGGGCTACACCTTC. The encoded protein is CASSGNEGYTF. The chain links TRBV2 to TRBJ1-2; D unclear. Germline V lookup: CDR1 SNHLY, CDR2 FYNNEI. V was cut by 4 bases and J by 8 bases, with 8 bases left in between. This CDR3 is 11 amino acids long.

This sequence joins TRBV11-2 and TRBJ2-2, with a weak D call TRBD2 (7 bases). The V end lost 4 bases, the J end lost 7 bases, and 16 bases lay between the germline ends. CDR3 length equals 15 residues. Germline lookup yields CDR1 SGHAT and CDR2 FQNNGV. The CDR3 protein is CASSSLSGGFGELFF. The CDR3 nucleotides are TGTGCCAGCAGCTCTTTGTCGGGGGGCTTCGGGGAGCTGTTTTTT.

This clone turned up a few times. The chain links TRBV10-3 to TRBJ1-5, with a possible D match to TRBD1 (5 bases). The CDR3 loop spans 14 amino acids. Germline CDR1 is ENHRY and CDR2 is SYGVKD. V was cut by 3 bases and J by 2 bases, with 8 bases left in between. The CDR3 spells CAISEQDGNQPQHF. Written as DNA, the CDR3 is TGTGCCATCAGTGAACAGGATGGCAATCAGCCCCAGCATTTT.

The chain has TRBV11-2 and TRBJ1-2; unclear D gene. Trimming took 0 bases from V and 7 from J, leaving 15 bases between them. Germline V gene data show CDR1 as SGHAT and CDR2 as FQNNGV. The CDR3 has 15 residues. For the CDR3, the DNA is TGTGCCAGCAGCTTAGATCGGGTGGTAGGGAGTGGCTACACCTTC. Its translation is CASSLDRVVGSGYTF.

CDR3 nucleotide sequence: TGTGCCAGCAGCGCCGTCGTAGATCTAACAGGGGAATGGGGGCATTCACCCCTCCACTTT. It specifies CASSAVVDLTGEWGHSPLHF. The gene calls are TRBV9 and TRBJ1-6; 7 bases fit TRBD1. The V gene's germline CDR1 is SGDLS and CDR2 YYNGEE. V dropped 3 bases and J dropped 8; count of bases not matched to a gene: 23. The CDR3 is 20 residues long.

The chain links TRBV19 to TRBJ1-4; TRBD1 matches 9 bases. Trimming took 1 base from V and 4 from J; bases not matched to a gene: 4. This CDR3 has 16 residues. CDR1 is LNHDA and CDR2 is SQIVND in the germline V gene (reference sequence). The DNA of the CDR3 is TGTGCCAGTAGTATAGGGCGGACAGGGGTTAATGAAAAACTGTTTTTT. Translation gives CASSIGRTGVNEKLFF.

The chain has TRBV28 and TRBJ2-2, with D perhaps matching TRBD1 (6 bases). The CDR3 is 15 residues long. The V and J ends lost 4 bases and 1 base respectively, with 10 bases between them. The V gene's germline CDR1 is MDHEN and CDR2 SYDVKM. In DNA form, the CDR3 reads TGTGCCAGCAGTTCCCTACAGGGGAACACCGGGGAGCTGTTTTTT. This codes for CASSSLQGNTGELFF.

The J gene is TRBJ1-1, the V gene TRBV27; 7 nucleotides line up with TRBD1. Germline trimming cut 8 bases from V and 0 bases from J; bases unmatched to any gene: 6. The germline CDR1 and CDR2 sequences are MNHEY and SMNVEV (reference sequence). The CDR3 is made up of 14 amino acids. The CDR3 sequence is CASGGQTMNTEAFF. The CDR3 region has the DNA TGTGCCAGCGGGGGACAGACTATGAACACTGAAGCTTTCTTT.

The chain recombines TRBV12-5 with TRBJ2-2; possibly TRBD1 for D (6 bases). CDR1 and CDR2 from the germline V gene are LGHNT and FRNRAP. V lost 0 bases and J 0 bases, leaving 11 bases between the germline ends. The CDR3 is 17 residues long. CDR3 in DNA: TGTGCTAGTGGTTTGGTACTAGGGGGTTCGAACACCGGGGAGCTGTTTTTT. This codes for CASGLVLGGSNTGELFF.

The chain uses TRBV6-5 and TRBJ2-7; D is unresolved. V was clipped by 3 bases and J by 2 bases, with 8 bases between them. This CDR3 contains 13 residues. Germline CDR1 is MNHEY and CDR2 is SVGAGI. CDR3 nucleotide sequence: TGTGCCAGCAGTTATGGAGAAACCTACGAGCAGTACGTC. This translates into CASSYGETYEQYV.

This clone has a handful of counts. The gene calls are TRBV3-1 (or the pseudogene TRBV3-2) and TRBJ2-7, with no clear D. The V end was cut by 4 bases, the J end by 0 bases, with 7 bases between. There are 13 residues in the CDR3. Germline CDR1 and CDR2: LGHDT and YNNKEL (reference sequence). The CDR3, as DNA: TGTGCCAGCAGCCTACACAACTCCTACGAGCAGTACGTC. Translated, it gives CASSLHNSYEQYV.

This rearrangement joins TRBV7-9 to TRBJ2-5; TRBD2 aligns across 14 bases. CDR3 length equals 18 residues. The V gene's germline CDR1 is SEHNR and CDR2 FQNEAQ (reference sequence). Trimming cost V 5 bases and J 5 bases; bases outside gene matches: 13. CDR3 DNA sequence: TGTGCCAGCAGCACTCCTAGGGGACTAGCGGGAGCTCGGGAGACCCAGTACTTC. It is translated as CASSTPRGLAGARETQYF.

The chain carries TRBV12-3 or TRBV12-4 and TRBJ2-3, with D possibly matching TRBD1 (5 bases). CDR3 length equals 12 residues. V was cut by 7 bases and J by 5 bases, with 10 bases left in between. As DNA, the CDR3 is TGTGCCAGCACCCTAGGGGAAGATACGCAGTATTTT. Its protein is CASTLGEDTQYF.

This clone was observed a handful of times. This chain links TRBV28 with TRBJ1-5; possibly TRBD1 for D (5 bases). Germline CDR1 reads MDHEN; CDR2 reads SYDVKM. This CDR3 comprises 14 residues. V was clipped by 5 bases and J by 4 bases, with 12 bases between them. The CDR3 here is CASSTQVGNQPQHF. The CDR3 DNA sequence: TGTGCCAGCAGTACACAGGTTGGAAATCAGCCCCAGCATTTT.

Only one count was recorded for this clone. DNA for the CDR3: TGTGCCAGCAGTTTCTTCGCGGGACGCCCCTACAATGAGCAGTTCTTC. It is translated as CASSFFAGRPYNEQFF. The rearrangement uses TRBV27 and TRBJ2-1, with D maybe TRBD2 (6 bases). Germline V gives CDR1 MNHEY, CDR2 SMNVEV (reference sequence). This CDR3 region has 16 residues. Trimming took 3 bases from V and 2 from J, leaving 14 bases between them.

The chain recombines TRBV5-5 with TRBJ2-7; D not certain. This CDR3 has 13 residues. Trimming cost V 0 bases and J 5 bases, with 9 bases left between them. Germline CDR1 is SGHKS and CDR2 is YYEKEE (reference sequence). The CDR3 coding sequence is TGTGCCAGCAGCTTGGCGGGTGCCCACGAGCAGTACGTC. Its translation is CASSLAGAHEQYV.

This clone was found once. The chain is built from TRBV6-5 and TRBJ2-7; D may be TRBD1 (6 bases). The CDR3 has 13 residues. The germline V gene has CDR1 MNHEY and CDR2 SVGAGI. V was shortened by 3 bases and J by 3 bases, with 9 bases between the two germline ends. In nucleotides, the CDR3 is TGTGCCAGCAGTTATGAGGGGGACTACGAGCAGTACTTC. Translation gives CASSYEGDYEQYF.

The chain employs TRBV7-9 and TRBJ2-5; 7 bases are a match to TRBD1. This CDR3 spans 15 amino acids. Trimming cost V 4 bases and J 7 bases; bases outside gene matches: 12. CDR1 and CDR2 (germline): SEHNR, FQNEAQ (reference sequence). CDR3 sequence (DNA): TGTGCCAGCAGCTGGACACAGGGGAATCTAGGGACCCAGTACTTC. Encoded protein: CASSWTQGNLGTQYF.

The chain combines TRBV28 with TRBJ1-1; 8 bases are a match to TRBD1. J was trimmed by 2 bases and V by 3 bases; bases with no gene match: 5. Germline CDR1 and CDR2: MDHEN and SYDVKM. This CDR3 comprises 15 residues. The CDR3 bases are TGTGCCAGCAGTTTGACAGGGGACTTCAACACTGAAGCTTTCTTT. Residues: CASSLTGDFNTEAFF. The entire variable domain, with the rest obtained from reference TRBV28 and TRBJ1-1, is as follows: DVKVTQSSRYLVKRTGEKVFLECVQDMDHENMFWYRQDPGLGLRLIYFSYDVKMKEKGDIPEGYSVSREKKERFSLILESASTNQTSMYLCASSLTGDFNTEAFFGQGTRLTVV.

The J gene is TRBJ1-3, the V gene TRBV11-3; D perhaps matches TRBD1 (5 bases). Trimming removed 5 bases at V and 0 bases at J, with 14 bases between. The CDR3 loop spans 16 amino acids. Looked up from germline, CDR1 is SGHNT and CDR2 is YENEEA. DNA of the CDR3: TGTGCCAGCAGCCCGAGACAGAAATACTCTGGAAACACCATATATTTT. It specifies CASSPRQKYSGNTIYF.

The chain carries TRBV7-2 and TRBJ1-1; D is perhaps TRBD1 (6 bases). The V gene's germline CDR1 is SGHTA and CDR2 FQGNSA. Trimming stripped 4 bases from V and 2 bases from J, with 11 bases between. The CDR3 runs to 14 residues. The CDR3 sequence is CASSYTGTNTEAFF. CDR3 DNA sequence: TGTGCCAGCAGCTATACAGGGACAAACACTGAAGCTTTCTTT.

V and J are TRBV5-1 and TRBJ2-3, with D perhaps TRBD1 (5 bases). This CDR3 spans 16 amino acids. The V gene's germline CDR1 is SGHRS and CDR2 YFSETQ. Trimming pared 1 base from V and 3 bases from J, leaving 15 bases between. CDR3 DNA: TGCGCCAGCAGCTTGTTTTCAAGGGGAAGGACAGATACGCAGTATTTT. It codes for CASSLFSRGRTDTQYF.

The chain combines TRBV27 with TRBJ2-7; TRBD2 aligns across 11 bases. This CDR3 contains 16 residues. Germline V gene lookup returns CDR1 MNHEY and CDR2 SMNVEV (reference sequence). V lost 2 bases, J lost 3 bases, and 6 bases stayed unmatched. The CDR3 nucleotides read TGTGCCAGCAGTTTAAGGGTTAGCGGGAGGGACTACGAGCAGTACTTC. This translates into CASSLRVSGRDYEQYF.

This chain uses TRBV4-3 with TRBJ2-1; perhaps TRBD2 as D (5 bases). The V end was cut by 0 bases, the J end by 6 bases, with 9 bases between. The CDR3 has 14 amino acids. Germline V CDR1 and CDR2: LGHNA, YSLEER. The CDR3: CASSQDSLANEQFF. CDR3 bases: TGCGCCAGCAGCCAAGATTCCCTAGCCAATGAGCAGTTCTTC.

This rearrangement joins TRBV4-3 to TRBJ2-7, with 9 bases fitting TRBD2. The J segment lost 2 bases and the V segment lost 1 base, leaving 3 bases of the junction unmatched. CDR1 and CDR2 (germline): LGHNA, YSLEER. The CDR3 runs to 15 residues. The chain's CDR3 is CASSQGLAGTYEQYF. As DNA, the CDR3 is TGCGCCAGCAGCCAAGGGCTAGCGGGAACCTACGAGCAGTACTTC.

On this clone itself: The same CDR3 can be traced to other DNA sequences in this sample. CDR3 protein: CASSRPSGNTGELFF. The DNA for the CDR3 is TGTGCCAGCAGTCGACCTAGCGGGAACACCGGGGAGCTGTTTTTT. The chain combines TRBV6-2 or TRBV6-3 with TRBJ2-2; 7 nucleotides agree with TRBD2. CDR1 is MNHEY and CDR2 is SVGEGT in the germline V gene. This CDR3 is 15 amino acids long. V was pared by 5 bases and J by 1 base, with 4 bases of the junction left unmatched.

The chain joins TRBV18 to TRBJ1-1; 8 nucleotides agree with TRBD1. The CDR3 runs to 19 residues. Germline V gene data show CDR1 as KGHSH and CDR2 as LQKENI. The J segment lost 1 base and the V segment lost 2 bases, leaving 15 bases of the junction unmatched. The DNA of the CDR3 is TGTGCCAGCTCACCATCCATTGGACAGGGTGTCGTTGCGAACACTGAAGCTTTCTTT. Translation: CASSPSIGQGVVANTEAFF. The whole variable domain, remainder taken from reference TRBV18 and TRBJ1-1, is NAGVMQNPRHLVRRRGQEARLRCSPMKGHSHVYWYRQLPEEGLKFMVYLQKENIIDESGMPKERFSAEFPKEGPSILRIQQVVRGDSAAYFCASSPSIGQGVVANTEAFFGQGTRLTVV.

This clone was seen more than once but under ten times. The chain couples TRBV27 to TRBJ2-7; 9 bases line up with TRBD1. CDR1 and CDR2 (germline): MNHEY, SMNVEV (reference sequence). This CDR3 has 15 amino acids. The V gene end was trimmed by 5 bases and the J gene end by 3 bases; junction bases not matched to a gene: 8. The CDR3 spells CASSITGTGHYEQYF. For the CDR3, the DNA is TGTGCCAGCAGTATCACCGGGACAGGGCACTACGAGCAGTACTTC.

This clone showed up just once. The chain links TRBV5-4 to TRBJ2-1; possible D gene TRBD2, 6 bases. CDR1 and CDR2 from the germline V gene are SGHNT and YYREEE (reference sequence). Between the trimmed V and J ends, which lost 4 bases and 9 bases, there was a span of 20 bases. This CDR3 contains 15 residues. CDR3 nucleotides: TGTGCCAGCAGCCCAGTAGGAGGGGTTTATCGTGAGCAGTTCTTC. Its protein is CASSPVGGVYREQFF.

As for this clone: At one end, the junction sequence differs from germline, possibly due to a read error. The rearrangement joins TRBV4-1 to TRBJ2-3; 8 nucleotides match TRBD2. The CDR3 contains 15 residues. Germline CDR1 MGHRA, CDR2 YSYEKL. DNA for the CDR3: TGCGCCAGCAGCCAAGAAACTAGCGGCACAAATACGCAGTATTTT. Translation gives CASSQETSGTNTQYF.

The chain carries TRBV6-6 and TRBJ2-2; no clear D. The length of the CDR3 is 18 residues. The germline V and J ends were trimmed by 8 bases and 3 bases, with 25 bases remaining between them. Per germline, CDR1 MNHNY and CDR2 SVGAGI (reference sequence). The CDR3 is CASGRVLLGEADTGELFF. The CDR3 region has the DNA TGTGCCAGCGGTCGCGTTTTATTGGGTGAGGCGGACACCGGGGAGCTGTTTTTT.